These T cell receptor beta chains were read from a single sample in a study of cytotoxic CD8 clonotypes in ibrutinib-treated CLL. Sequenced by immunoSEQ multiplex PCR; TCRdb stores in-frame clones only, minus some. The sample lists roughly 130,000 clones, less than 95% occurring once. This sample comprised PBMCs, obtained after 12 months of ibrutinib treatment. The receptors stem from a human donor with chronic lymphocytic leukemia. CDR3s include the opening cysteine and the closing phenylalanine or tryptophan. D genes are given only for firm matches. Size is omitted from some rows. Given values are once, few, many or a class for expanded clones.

CDR3aa: CASSDSGNSYNEQFF
CDR3nt: TGTGCCAGCAGTGATAGCGGGAACTCCTACAATGAGCAGTTCTTC
j_gene: TRBJ2-1
abundance: NA
d_gene: TRBD2
v_gene: TRBV2

CDR3aa: CASAPDRYHGYTF
CDR3nt: TGTGCCAGCGCCCCGGACAGGTACCATGGCTACACCTTC
j_gene: TRBJ1-2
abundance: few
d_gene: TRBD1
v_gene: TRBV18

CDR3aa: CASSPRARLYGYTF
CDR3nt: TGTGCCAGCAGTCCCAGGGCGAGACTATATGGCTACACCTTC
j_gene: TRBJ1-2
abundance: NA
d_gene: NA
v_gene: TRBV6-5

CDR3aa: CASSYDTEAFF
CDR3nt: TGTGCCAGCAGTTACGACACTGAAGCTTTCTTT
j_gene: TRBJ1-1
abundance: NA
d_gene: NA
v_gene: TRBV6-6

CDR3aa: CASSPTSGINEQYF
CDR3nt: TGTGCCAGCAGCCCGACTAGCGGGATAAACGAGCAGTACTTC
j_gene: TRBJ2-7
abundance: NA
d_gene: TRBD2
v_gene: TRBV7-8

CDR3aa: CASSSKDQPQHF
CDR3nt: TGTGCCAGCAGTTCGAAAGATCAGCCCCAGCATTTT
j_gene: TRBJ1-5
abundance: NA
d_gene: NA
v_gene: TRBV28

CDR3aa: CASSYTPQGSGETQYF
CDR3nt: TGTGCCAGCAGTTACACCCCGCAGGGTTCAGGAGAGACCCAGTACTTC
j_gene: TRBJ2-5
abundance: NA
d_gene: NA
v_gene: TRBV27

CDR3aa: CASRGRDRYYEQYF
CDR3nt: TGTGCCAGCAGGGGGCGGGACAGATACTACGAGCAGTACTTC
j_gene: TRBJ2-7
abundance: NA
d_gene: NA
v_gene: TRBV28

CDR3aa: CASSLFNPNTEAFF
CDR3nt: TGCGCCAGCAGCTTGTTTAATCCCAACACTGAAGCTTTCTTT
j_gene: TRBJ1-1
abundance: few
d_gene: NA
v_gene: TRBV5-1

CDR3aa: CASVAGNTEAFF
CDR3nt: TGTGCCAGCGTGGCGGGGAACACTGAAGCTTTCTTT
j_gene: TRBJ1-1
abundance: NA
d_gene: NA
v_gene: TRBV25-1

CDR3aa: CASSTRVGRSYEQYF
CDR3nt: TGTGCCAGTAGTACGCGGGTGGGTCGATCCTACGAGCAGTACTTC
j_gene: TRBJ2-7
abundance: NA
d_gene: NA
v_gene: TRBV19

CDR3aa: CASSGMGNQPQHF
CDR3nt: TGTGCCAGTTCCGGGATGGGAAATCAGCCCCAGCATTTT
j_gene: TRBJ1-5
abundance: NA
d_gene: NA
v_gene: TRBV19

CDR3aa: CASGFWGTTDTGELFF
CDR3nt: TGTGCTAGTGGTTTCTGGGGGACTACCGACACCGGGGAGCTGTTTTTT
j_gene: TRBJ2-2
abundance: NA
d_gene: TRBD2
v_gene: TRBV12-5

CDR3aa: CASSQGSGSSYNEQFF
CDR3nt: TGTGCCAGCAGCCAAGGGAGTGGGAGCTCCTACAATGAGCAGTTCTTC
j_gene: TRBJ2-1
abundance: NA
d_gene: NA
v_gene: TRBV14

CDR3aa: CASSLGGHNEQFF
CDR3nt: TGTGCCAGCAGCTTAGGAGGACACAATGAGCAGTTCTTC
j_gene: TRBJ2-1
abundance: once
d_gene: NA
v_gene: TRBV11-2

CDR3aa: CASSEQFSETQYF
CDR3nt: TGTGCCAGCAGTGAACAGTTCTCCGAGACCCAGTACTTC
j_gene: TRBJ2-5
abundance: NA
d_gene: NA
v_gene: TRBV6-1

CDR3aa: CASSELGTSGEQFF
CDR3nt: TGCGCCAGCAGTGAGTTAGGGACTAGCGGAGAGCAGTTCTTC
j_gene: TRBJ2-1
abundance: NA
d_gene: TRBD2
v_gene: TRBV10-1

CDR3aa: CASSGSDNEQFF
CDR3nt: TGTGCCAGCAGCGGTAGCGACAATGAGCAGTTCTTC
j_gene: TRBJ2-1
abundance: NA
d_gene: NA
v_gene: TRBV9

CDR3aa: CSVEGRGQADTQYF
CDR3nt: TGCAGCGTTGAGGGCAGGGGGCAGGCAGATACGCAGTATTTT
j_gene: TRBJ2-3
abundance: NA
d_gene: TRBD1
v_gene: TRBV29-1

CDR3aa: CASGFGTTNEKLFF
CDR3nt: TGTGCCAGCGGCTTTGGGACAACTAATGAAAAACTGTTTTTT
j_gene: TRBJ1-4
abundance: NA
d_gene: NA
v_gene: TRBV6-5

CDR3aa: CASSQDPGTSGANVLTF
CDR3nt: TGCGCCAGCAGCCAAGATCCGGGGACATCTGGGGCCAACGTCCTGACTTTC
j_gene: TRBJ2-6
abundance: NA
d_gene: NA
v_gene: TRBV4-1

CDR3aa: CASRSGPHSPLHF
CDR3nt: TGTGCCAGCAGGTCCGGGCCACATTCACCCCTCCACTTT
j_gene: TRBJ1-6
abundance: NA
d_gene: NA
v_gene: TRBV6-5

CDR3aa: CASSFTGQNWDEQFF
CDR3nt: TGTGCCAGCAGCTTCACGGGACAAAACTGGGATGAGCAGTTCTTC
j_gene: TRBJ2-1
abundance: NA
d_gene: NA
v_gene: TRBV7-2